One sample yielded the 3 T cell receptor beta chains listed below, sequenced in a study of blood T cell repertoires in COVID-19. Profiled with immunoSEQ multiplex PCR; TCRdb holds only in-frame clones, not every one. Here the sample spans about 68,000 clones, roughly 80% being singletons. Sequencing was performed on peripheral blood. Receptor source: a human donor in a cohort sampled during active COVID-19.

The V call is TRBV5-5, the J call TRBJ2-7; a weak D match, TRBD2 (6 bases). Germline lookup yields CDR1 SGHKS and CDR2 YYEKEE (reference sequence). V was shortened by 4 bases and J by 0 bases, with 17 bases between the two germline ends. This CDR3 has 16 amino acids. CDR3 amino acids: CASSIMRGGPSYEQYV. The CDR3 DNA is TGTGCCAGCAGCATTATGCGGGGCGGCCCCTCCTACGAGCAGTACGTC.

V gene TRBV11-2 combines with J gene TRBJ2-1; 16 nucleotides line up with TRBD2. V lost 3 bases to trimming and J lost 9 bases; unmatched junction nucleotides: 2. The CDR3 has 15 residues. Per the germline V gene, CDR1 is SGHAT and CDR2 is FQNNGV. CDR3 DNA sequence: TGTGCCAGCAGCTTGGGACTAGCGGGAGGGGGTGAGCAGTTCTTC. This encodes CASSLGLAGGGEQFF.

This clone came up once. The rearrangement uses TRBV30 and TRBJ2-1; TRBD2 matches at 13 bases. With 2 bases clipped from V and 12 bases from J, the junction kept 13 bases outside the gene matches. The V gene's germline CDR1 is GTSNPN and CDR2 SVGIG (reference sequence). The CDR3 runs to 16 residues. This CDR3 reads CAWSNPGLAGVRAQFF. In nucleotides, the CDR3 is TGTGCCTGGAGTAACCCCGGACTAGCGGGGGTTAGAGCGCAGTTCTTC. The full variable domain, its missing parts supplied by reference TRBV30 and TRBJ2-1, is SQTIHQWPATLVQPVGSPLSLECTVEGTSNPNLYWYRQAAGRGLQLLFYSVGIGQISSEVPQNLSASRPQDRQFILSSKKLLLSDSGFYLCAWSNPGLAGVRAQFFGPGTRLTVL.